The clone carrying this T cell receptor beta chain was observed a few times. The CDR3 sequence is 11 residues long. Germline CDR1 reads DFQATT; CDR2 reads SNEGSKA (reference sequence). The V and J ends lost 6 bases and 4 bases, in that order; junction bases with no gene match: 2. Data came from immunoSEQ multiplex PCR; TCRdb stores just in-frame clones and leaves some out. Of about 120,000 clones listed, over 80% are singletons. These data are taken from a study of T cell responses to AZD1222 COVID-19 vaccine. Sequenced here: peripheral blood, sampled on day 0 of AZD1222 vaccination. This chain links TRBV20-1 with TRBJ1-2; TRBD1 aligns across 7 bases. This receptor was obtained from an adult in good health. The CDR3 sequence: CSARTGYGYTF. Written as DNA, the CDR3 is TGCAGTGCAAGGACAGGCTATGGCTACACCTTC.